One sample yielded the 18 T cell receptor beta chains listed below, sequenced in a study of immune characterization of retroperitoneal liposarcoma. Each CDR3 protein is one row after TCRdb ran MiXCR on the PCR reads. The profile shows roughly 9,800 distinct CDR3 sequences, around 30% of them singletons. The material sequenced was tumor tissue. The receptor set was obtained from a male donor with retroperitoneal liposarcoma.

In this sample, this clonotype turned up many times. The chain is built from TRBV12-3 or TRBV12-4 and TRBJ2-3; a possible D gene is TRBD2 (6 bases). The CDR3 is 16 amino acids. Trimming cost V 7 bases and J 1 base, with 18 bases left between them. CDR3 region: CASNKIGLARTDTQYF. CDR3 DNA: TGTGCCAGCAACAAGATTGGGCTAGCGCGCACAGATACGCAGTATTTT.

This clonotype was counted at least ten times. The chain links TRBV6-1 to TRBJ2-1; D is uncertain. Germline V gene sequence: CDR1 MNHNS, CDR2 SASEGT. V was trimmed by 5 bases and J by 5 bases, leaving 4 bases between them. The CDR3 extends over 11 amino acids. CDR3 loop: CASSSHNEQFF. The CDR3 region has the DNA TGTGCCAGCAGTTCACACAATGAGCAGTTCTTC.

The gene calls are TRBV7-2 and TRBJ2-1, with TRBD2 identical over 7 bases. The DNA end is more similar to TRBJ2-7, so the J call may be wrong. Looked up from germline, CDR1 is SGHTA and CDR2 is FQGNSA. The CDR3 contains 17 residues. CDR3 residues: CASSLQAGQMWGGKQYF. DNA for the CDR3: TGTGCCAGCAGCTTACAAGCGGGGCAGATGTGGGGCGGAAAGCAGTACTTC.

This clonotype rates as medium-sized (0.01 to 0.1%). The V and J genes are TRBV6-1 and TRBJ2-1, with 9 nucleotides matching TRBD2. With 7 bases clipped from V and 9 bases from J, the junction kept 10 bases outside the gene matches. Germline CDR1 is MNHNS and CDR2 is SASEGT. The length of the CDR3 is 14 residues. The CDR3 DNA sequence: TGTGCCAGCAAGGTGGCGGGAGGGGATAGTGAGCAGTTCTTC. Protein product: CASKVAGGDSEQFF.

This clonotype was detected many times. This chain connects TRBV7-8 to TRBJ2-5; 8 bases align to TRBD2. Germline V lookup: CDR1 SGHVS, CDR2 FQNEAQ. The V and J ends lost 5 bases and 5 bases, in that order; junction bases with no gene match: 16. The CDR3 sequence is 17 residues long. The CDR3 spells CASSRPGRGRMVETQYF. As DNA, the CDR3 is TGTGCCAGCAGCCGTCCGGGGCGCGGGAGGATGGTGGAGACCCAGTACTTC.

The genes are TRBV11-3 and TRBJ2-1, with D possibly being TRBD1 (6 bases). TRBJ2-7 explains the end of the DNA better; the J call may be wrong. The CDR3 extends over 14 amino acids. Germline CDR1 and CDR2: SGHNT and YENEEA. The CDR3 is CASSLFRGYNEQYF. In DNA form, the CDR3 reads TGTGCCAGCAGCTTGTTCAGGGGCTACAATGAGCAGTACTTC.

By share of the sample, this clonotype is medium-sized (0.01 to 0.1%). This chain joins TRBV7-2 and TRBJ1-4; possibly TRBD1 for D (5 bases). The CDR3 is 14 amino acids. Trimming shortened V by 6 bases and J by 7 bases, and 15 bases separated the two germline ends. CDR1 and CDR2 (germline): SGHTA, FQGNSA. In nucleotides, the CDR3 is TGTGCCAGCAGTCCCGGCGGGGGGGGTGAAAAACTGTTTTTT. Protein: CASSPGGGGEKLFF.

This sequence joins TRBV6-8 and TRBJ1-1; no clear D gene. V was clipped by 2 bases and J by 3 bases, with 7 bases between them. Germline CDR1 is MNHGY and CDR2 is SAAAGT. This CDR3 has 13 amino acids. CDR3 bases: TGTGCCAGCAGTTACAGGGTCGACACTGAAGCTTTCTTT. The encoded protein is CASSYRVDTEAFF.

This chain uses TRBV7-3 with TRBJ2-1, with 7 bases matching TRBD2. J was trimmed by 13 bases and V by 3 bases; bases with no gene match: 18. The CDR3 totals 16 residues. The V gene's germline CDR1 is SGHTA and CDR2 FQGTGA. The DNA for the CDR3 is TGTGCCAGCAGCTTCCTAGCAGCGGGATTAGGGGAGACCCAGTTCTTC. Translating it yields CASSFLAAGLGETQFF.

This clonotype is termed medium-sized. V is TRBV12-3 or TRBV12-4 and J is TRBJ2-1, with D unclear. Near its end, the DNA agrees better with TRBJ2-7, so the J call may be wrong. The CDR3 loop spans 13 amino acids. The CDR3 nucleotides are TGTGCCAGCACTCCCCGCGACCGGAATGAGCAGTACTTC. It codes for CASTPRDRNEQYF.

This clonotype was seen repeatedly, ten times or more. CDR3 amino acids: CASSLTPNTGELFF. For the CDR3, the DNA is TGTGCCAGCAGCTTGACCCCGAACACCGGGGAGCTGTTTTTT. The chain recombines TRBV7-2 with TRBJ2-2; D unresolved. Germline V gives CDR1 SGHTA, CDR2 FQGNSA. Trimming cost V 3 bases and J 0 bases, with 5 bases left between them. The CDR3 loop spans 14 amino acids.

This clonotype qualifies as medium-sized. The genes are TRBV7-8 and TRBJ2-1, with TRBD1 as a possible D gene (5 bases). V was pared by 5 bases and J by 10 bases, with 12 bases between. CDR1 is SGHVS and CDR2 is FQNEAQ in the germline V gene. This CDR3 is built from 12 residues. CDR3 coding DNA: TGTGCCAGCAGCCAGAGCAGGGTGGAGCAGTTCTTC. Encoded protein: CASSQSRVEQFF.

Remarks on this clonotype: A junction boundary mismatches the germline segment, possibly from a read error. This chain links TRBV4-1 with TRBJ2-3; D may be TRBD2 (5 bases). CDR3 length equals 15 residues. Germline-derived CDR1 and CDR2 are MGHRA and YSYEKL. CDR3 protein: CANSPLGMSTDTQYF. CDR3 nucleotide sequence: TGCGCCAACAGCCCTCTCGGGATGTCTACAGATACACAGTATTTT.

There are a few counts of this clonotype. The V gene is TRBV10-1, the J gene TRBJ2-3; D might be TRBD1 (6 bases). This CDR3 contains 13 residues. V was shortened by 5 bases and J by 6 bases, with 12 bases between the two germline ends. In germline, CDR1 is WNHNN, CDR2 SYGVQD (reference sequence). The CDR3 reads CASSKQGWDTQYF. Here the CDR3 DNA reads TGCGCCAGCAGTAAACAGGGCTGGGATACGCAGTATTTT.

The J gene is TRBJ2-3, the V gene TRBV27, with a tentative D call TRBD2 (6 bases). The CDR3 is 14 residues long. The V end lost 3 bases, the J end lost 12 bases, and 19 bases lay between the germline ends. Germline V gene lookup returns CDR1 MNHEY and CDR2 SMNVEV (reference sequence). The CDR3 sequence: CASSFEGIGTHQYF. The CDR3 region has the DNA TGTGCCAGCAGTTTCGAGGGCATAGGGACTCATCAGTATTTT.

The chain is built from TRBV6-8 and TRBJ2-1, with D perhaps TRBD1 (5 bases). Trimming stripped 7 bases from V and 3 bases from J, with 10 bases between. The CDR3 runs to 13 residues. From germline, CDR1 is MNHGY and CDR2 SAAAGT. The CDR3 is CASTPTDYNEQFF. CDR3 sequence (DNA): TGTGCCAGCACTCCGACAGACTACAATGAGCAGTTCTTC.

In its sample, this clonotype was seen many times. The CDR3 sequence: CASSVGGRRNEQYF. The CDR3 nucleotides are TGTGCCAGCAGCGTTGGAGGCCGTCGCAACGAGCAGTACTTC. The chain carries TRBV7-6 and TRBJ2-7; D is possibly TRBD2 (5 bases). CDR3 length: 14 amino acids. Trimming cost V 5 bases and J 5 bases, with 16 bases left between them. Looked up from germline, CDR1 is SGHVS and CDR2 is FNYEAQ.

The table lists this clonotype with a few counts. The rearrangement links TRBV27 to TRBJ2-2, with 9 bases lining up with TRBD2. The germline V gene encodes CDR1 MNHEY and CDR2 SMNVEV (reference sequence). V lost 0 bases and J lost 7; bases outside the gene matches: 6. The CDR3 covers 16 residues. The CDR3 DNA is TGTGCCAGCAGTTTATCGCCGGGACTAGCAGTCGGGGAGCTGTTTTTT. Amino acids: CASSLSPGLAVGELFF.